These 4 T cell receptor beta chains originate from one sample sequenced in a study of response to subunit inactivated influenza vaccine. Via MiXCR, TCRdb re-called the RT-PCR reads, giving one row per CDR3 protein. This sample has about 190,000 distinct CDR3 sequences, with roughly an eighth found just once. Source: CD8+ T cells sorted from PBMCs, taken more than 4 days after vaccination. The receptor set was obtained from a middle-aged man who received an inactivated influenza vaccine.

The sample holds many counts of this clonotype. The gene calls are TRBV10-3 and TRBJ2-1; 7 bases agree with TRBD2. After removal of 4 bases from V and 1 base from J, the junction contained 10 bases not matched to a gene. Germline V gene sequence: CDR1 ENHRY, CDR2 SYGVKD. The CDR3 loop spans 17 amino acids. The CDR3 nucleotides read TGTGCCATCAGTGGGGGCTATCCGGGACTATCCTACAATGAGCAGTTCTTC. Residues: CAISGGYPGLSYNEQFF.

The V gene is TRBV15, the J gene TRBJ2-7; 9 nucleotides line up with TRBD1. Looked up from germline, CDR1 is LNHNV and CDR2 is YYDKDF (reference sequence). The CDR3 extends over 15 amino acids. J lost 4 bases, V lost 1 base, and 5 bases had no gene match. CDR3 loop: CATSRATGGGYEQYF. The CDR3 nucleotides read TGTGCCACCAGCAGAGCCACAGGGGGCGGGTACGAGCAGTACTTC.

This chain uses TRBV4-3 with TRBJ1-2; D is possibly TRBD1 (6 bases). Germline V CDR1 and CDR2: LGHNA, YSLEER. The ends were cut back, 4 bases at V and 4 bases at J, with 16 bases in the middle. CDR3 length: 15 amino acids. The CDR3 bases are TGCGCCAGCAGCCCAGATTCAGGGGTCCTCTATGGCTACACCTTC. This gives the protein CASSPDSGVLYGYTF.

V and J are TRBV4-2 and TRBJ2-1, with 11 bases matching TRBD2. The ends lost 1 base at V and 6 bases at J; junction bases unmatched: 11. The CDR3 length is 18 residues. The germline CDR1 and CDR2 sequences are LGHNA and YNFKEQ. The CDR3 coding sequence is TGTGCCAGCAGCCAAGCTACTAGCGGGGGTGTTCTCCCCAATGAGCAGTTCTTC. It translates to CASSQATSGGVLPNEQFF.